This TCR beta chain is drawn from a study of cytomegalovirus exposure and HLA in healthy donors. General study findings and limits: Segments of the TCR beta V type were, in most cases, productive about 87% or about 30% of the time in an earlier analysis. Later, TCR association rates were found to vary by HLA locus, highest for DRB1 and lowest for HLA-C.

PCR was performed using 60 Vbeta and 13 Jbeta primers. Repertoires were generated with immunoSEQ multiplex PCR, while TCRdb's copy carries only in-frame clones and drops some. The sample holds 150,000 to 200,000 clones; approximately 80% are singletons and the top ten take approximately 1.2%. Trimming at V came to 5 bases and at J to 8 bases, leaving 8 bases not matched to a gene. In germline, CDR1 is MNHEY, CDR2 SMNVEV (reference sequence). The CDR3 has 13 residues. A note on this clone: Its antigen remains unknown.

J is TRBJ1-1 and V is TRBV27; 7 positions match TRBD1. Sequenced sample: PBMCs. This receptor was taken from a girl aged 2-10 years in good health and CMV-seropositive. The CDR3 bases are TGTGCCAGCAGTCCATTTCCGACAGGGGAAGCTTTCTTT. This gives the protein CASSPFPTGEAFF.